Shown below are 2 T cell receptor beta chains from a single sample sequenced in a study of OX40 agonist ivuxolimab in advanced cancers. Data came from immunoSEQ multiplex PCR; TCRdb stores just in-frame clones and leaves some out. The sample holds 50,000 to 70,000 clones, approximately 90% seen once. The sample here was CD4+ or CD8+ T cells sorted from blood, taken in a trial of the OX40 agonist ivuxolimab. These receptors were taken from an adult with an advanced solid tumor such as melanoma, head and neck, liver or kidney cancer.

The rearrangement uses TRBV7-9 and TRBJ2-1; 9 nucleotides agree with TRBD1. Unmatched junction bases numbered 9, after V lost 5 bases and J lost 7 bases. Germline V gives CDR1 SEHNR, CDR2 FQNEAQ (reference sequence). The CDR3 runs to 15 residues. The CDR3: CASSKQGTGMNEQFF. The CDR3 nucleotides read TGTGCCAGCAGCAAACAAGGGACAGGGATGAATGAGCAGTTCTTC.

A single count supports this clone. The rearrangement uses TRBV5-5 and TRBJ2-1, with 8 bases aligning to TRBD2. The CDR3 totals 16 residues. With V trimmed by 4 bases and J by 5 bases, 11 bases remained unmatched. Per germline, CDR1 SGHKS and CDR2 YYEKEE (reference sequence). The CDR3 DNA follows: TGTGCCAGCAGCCTCTCGACTAGCGAGCGACACAATGAGCAGTTCTTC. This gives the protein CASSLSTSERHNEQFF.